Following are 12 T cell receptor beta chains from one sample sequenced in a study of blood T cell repertoires in COVID-19. This table comes from immunoSEQ multiplex PCR, and its TCRdb copy is limited to in-frame clones, with some not included. The sample has more than 250,000 clones; approximately 88% are singletons. The sample comprised peripheral blood. These receptors came from a woman under 40 with COVID-19, enrolled during active disease.

In its sample, this clone was seen once. The CDR3 DNA sequence: TGCGCCAGCAGCCAAGCAGGGAAGGAGCAGTTCTTC. This gives the protein CASSQAGKEQFF. The V gene is TRBV4-3, the J gene TRBJ2-1; perhaps TRBD1 as D (5 bases). Looked up from germline, CDR1 is LGHNA and CDR2 is YSLEER. V was pared by 1 base and J by 10 bases, with 8 bases between. CDR3 length equals 12 residues.

The rearrangement links TRBV4-3 to TRBJ2-5; D unresolved. Between the trimmed V and J ends, which lost 1 base and 5 bases, there was a span of 11 bases. CDR3 length equals 14 residues. CDR1 is LGHNA, CDR2 YSLEER, per germline. This CDR3 is CASSQALDFETQYF. DNA for the CDR3: TGCGCCAGCAGCCAAGCGTTAGATTTCGAGACCCAGTACTTC.

V is TRBV11-2 and J is TRBJ2-2; 7 positions agree with TRBD2. This CDR3 region has 16 residues. J was trimmed by 2 bases and V by 3 bases; bases with no gene match: 6. Germline assignment: CDR1 SGHAT and CDR2 FQNNGV. The CDR3 here is CASSLLAGHNTGELFF. The CDR3 bases are TGTGCCAGCAGCTTGTTAGCGGGCCATAACACCGGGGAGCTGTTTTTT.

The chain recombines TRBV9 with TRBJ2-1, with TRBD2 matching over 7 bases. The CDR3 consists of 17 residues. Trimming took 1 base from V and 9 from J; bases not matched to a gene: 16. The germline CDR1 and CDR2 sequences are SGDLS and YYNGEE. The CDR3 DNA reads as TGTGCCAGCAGCGTAAGTGTCGGGCGGGGGTCCACTGGTGAGCAGTTCTTC. Translated: CASSVSVGRGSTGEQFF.

The chain employs TRBV4-1 and TRBJ1-2; D perhaps matches TRBD1 (6 bases). The CDR3 is made up of 13 amino acids. V dropped 4 bases and J dropped 3 bases, with 9 bases sitting between them. The germline V gene encodes CDR1 MGHRA and CDR2 YSYEKL. For the CDR3, the DNA is TGCGCCAGCAGCCTAACAGGGTACTATGGCTACACCTTC. It is translated as CASSLTGYYGYTF.

The chain has TRBV11-1 and TRBJ2-2; TRBD2 agrees at 9 bases. This CDR3 region has 16 residues. The trim removed 5 bases at V and 2 bases at J, leaving 6 bases unmatched. Looked up from germline, CDR1 is SGHAT and CDR2 is FQDESV (reference sequence). CDR3 DNA sequence: TGTGCCAGCAGCCAAGCCGGGACTAGCAACACCGGGGAGCTGTTTTTT. This sequence encodes CASSQAGTSNTGELFF.

This clone was seen only a few times. In nucleotides, the CDR3 is TGCGCCAGCAGCTTGGGGGACAGGGTGTCTGGGGCCAACGTCCTGACTTTC. Its protein is CASSLGDRVSGANVLTF. The chain couples TRBV5-1 to TRBJ2-6, with 9 bases identical to TRBD1. Germline CDR1 SGHRS, CDR2 YFSETQ. This CDR3 is 17 amino acids long. After removal of 0 bases from V and 1 base from J, the junction contained 2 bases not matched to a gene.

The genes are TRBV12-3 or TRBV12-4 and TRBJ1-2; D unresolved. This CDR3 region has 13 residues. V was trimmed by 6 bases and J by 5 bases, leaving 13 bases between them. CDR3 protein: CASSPPASYGYTF. DNA of the CDR3: TGTGCCAGCAGCCCCCCAGCGAGTTATGGCTACACCTTC.

V and J are TRBV9 and TRBJ1-2; D is uncertain. The CDR3 sequence is 14 residues long. Per germline, CDR1 SGDLS and CDR2 YYNGEE. Trimming cost V 0 bases and J 0 bases, with 6 bases left between them. The DNA for the CDR3 is TGTGCCAGCAGCGTAGGCGCCTCTAACTATGGCTACACCTTC. This translates into CASSVGASNYGYTF.

This rearrangement joins TRBV19 to TRBJ1-5; D is perhaps TRBD1 (5 bases). Between the trimmed V and J ends, which lost 5 bases and 3 bases, there was a span of 11 bases. The CDR3 contains 14 residues. The germline CDR1 and CDR2 sequences are LNHDA and SQIVND (reference sequence). CDR3 region: CASSYSRDNQPQHF. The CDR3 bases are TGTGCCAGTAGTTACTCCAGGGACAATCAGCCCCAGCATTTT.

The chain couples TRBV30 to TRBJ1-6; D unresolved. The CDR3 has 16 residues. Trimming left V 3 bases short and J 0 bases short, with 12 bases between. Germline V CDR1 and CDR2: GTSNPN, SVGIG (reference sequence). The chain's CDR3 is CAWRRSYSSYNSPLHF. In DNA form, the CDR3 reads TGTGCCTGGAGGCGCAGCTACAGCTCCTATAATTCACCCCTCCACTTT.

The chain joins TRBV5-1 to TRBJ1-4, with TRBD1 identical over 10 bases. With V trimmed by 0 bases and J by 7 bases, 3 bases remained unmatched. CDR1 and CDR2 from the germline V gene are SGHRS and YFSETQ. The CDR3 runs 15 residues. CDR3 DNA: TGCGCCAGCAGCTTGGATTGGACAGGGGGTGAAAAACTGTTTTTT. This translates into CASSLDWTGGEKLFF. Based on the CDR3 plus reference TRBV5-1 and TRBJ1-4, the full variable domain is KAGVTQTPRYLIKTRGQQVTLSCSPISGHRSVSWYQQTPGQGLQFLFEYFSETQRNKGNFPGRFSGRQFSNSRSEMNVSTLELGDSALYLCASSLDWTGGEKLFFGSGTQLSVL.